This paragraph reports one TCR beta chain. Its cognate antigen has yet to be identified. One base away there is no much larger clone; base qualities are not given. Blood samples were collected up to 4 times in the first month after transplant and then at least monthly when available. These data originate in a study of graft-versus-host responses after intestinal transplantation (dated by TCRdb to about 2021). General notes on the study: Recipients received multivisceral, liver-intestinal, or isolated intestinal transplants. Every recipient was given anti-thymocyte globulin induction, then maintenance tacrolimus and steroids for around three years. Graft-versus-host and host-versus-graft alloreactive T cell clones were tracked in the graft, circulation and bone marrow after intestinal transplantation using bulk TCR-beta CDR3 sequencing. Alloreactive clones were identified by sequencing pre-transplant mixed lymphocyte reaction products and comparing these products with unstimulated pre-transplant donor and recipient T cells. The cohort enrolled about two dozen intestinal transplant recipients, one of whom was a retransplant, and 3 patients without pretransplant specimens were excluded. Donor T cell macrochimerism was defined as a peak of at least 4% donor T cells among recipient peripheral blood mononuclear cells. Rather than going through the commercial service, samples from three later patients were sequenced in-house on an Illumina MiSeq and processed with MiXCR. Overall study results and their limits: GvH clones were detected in recipient bone marrow, and some appeared earlier in ileal mucosa or blood, consistent with an intestinal mucosal origin. The relatively low number and heterogeneity of intestinal transplant patients limited the conclusions. Early after transplant, peak levels of circulating GvH clones were found to be associated with declines in HvG clones. In the allografts of patients with donor T cell macrochimerism, GvH to HvG T cell clonal ratios were high.

The CDR3 runs 14 residues from the cysteine to the phenylalanine. Only the CDR3 region is kept as DNA, spanning 42 bases read in frame from base 1. Via the germline V gene, CDR1 is WSHSY and CDR2 SAAADI. V sheds 5 bases and J sheds 6 bases, leaving 17 bases between their ends. Library preparation was by the immunoSEQ multiplex PCR assay. For most patients, genomic DNA was subjected to high-throughput TCR-beta CDR3 sequencing by Adaptive Biotechnologies. In the source study's methods: TCR sequencing data were retrieved from Adaptive's ImmunoSEQ software for roughly 20 patients, whereas a few other patients were processed with MiXCR and VDJtools. CDR3 nucleotide sequences shared by donor and recipient were removed because the origin of these sequences could not be assigned. To count as alloreactive, a clone needed at least 2-fold expansion over unstimulated cells and a minimum CFSE-low frequency of 0.002% (template counts) or 0.001% (read counts). A clone was considered mappable if detected in the sequenced pre-transplant spleen, lymph node, or MLR CFSE-low populations of the donor or recipient. Cumulative frequency of alloreactive clones was calculated as a percentage of all sequences weighted by copy number. TCRdb's version of the immuneACCESS table is confined to in-frame rearrangements and falls short of the full clone set. An unresolved V gene accounts for under half of the shortfall where checked; the remainder is of unknown origin. The DNA was the basis for D and trimming; V, J and clone size are from that table. The sample includes 45,000 or so clones, with roughly 91% observed a single time. The biggest ten clones account for around 4.8% of the sample.

The V gene is TRBV10-2 and the J gene is TRBJ2-7; a weak D assignment points to TRBD2 (5 bases agree). The TCR originated in a human patient who received an intestinal transplant, so some T cells may come from the graft donor. The sequencing used PBMCs, collected 524 days after transplant. In nucleotide form, the sequence is TGCGCCAGCAGTCATTCACTCGGCGCGGGCGAGCAGTACTTC. It codes for CASSHSLGAGEQYF.